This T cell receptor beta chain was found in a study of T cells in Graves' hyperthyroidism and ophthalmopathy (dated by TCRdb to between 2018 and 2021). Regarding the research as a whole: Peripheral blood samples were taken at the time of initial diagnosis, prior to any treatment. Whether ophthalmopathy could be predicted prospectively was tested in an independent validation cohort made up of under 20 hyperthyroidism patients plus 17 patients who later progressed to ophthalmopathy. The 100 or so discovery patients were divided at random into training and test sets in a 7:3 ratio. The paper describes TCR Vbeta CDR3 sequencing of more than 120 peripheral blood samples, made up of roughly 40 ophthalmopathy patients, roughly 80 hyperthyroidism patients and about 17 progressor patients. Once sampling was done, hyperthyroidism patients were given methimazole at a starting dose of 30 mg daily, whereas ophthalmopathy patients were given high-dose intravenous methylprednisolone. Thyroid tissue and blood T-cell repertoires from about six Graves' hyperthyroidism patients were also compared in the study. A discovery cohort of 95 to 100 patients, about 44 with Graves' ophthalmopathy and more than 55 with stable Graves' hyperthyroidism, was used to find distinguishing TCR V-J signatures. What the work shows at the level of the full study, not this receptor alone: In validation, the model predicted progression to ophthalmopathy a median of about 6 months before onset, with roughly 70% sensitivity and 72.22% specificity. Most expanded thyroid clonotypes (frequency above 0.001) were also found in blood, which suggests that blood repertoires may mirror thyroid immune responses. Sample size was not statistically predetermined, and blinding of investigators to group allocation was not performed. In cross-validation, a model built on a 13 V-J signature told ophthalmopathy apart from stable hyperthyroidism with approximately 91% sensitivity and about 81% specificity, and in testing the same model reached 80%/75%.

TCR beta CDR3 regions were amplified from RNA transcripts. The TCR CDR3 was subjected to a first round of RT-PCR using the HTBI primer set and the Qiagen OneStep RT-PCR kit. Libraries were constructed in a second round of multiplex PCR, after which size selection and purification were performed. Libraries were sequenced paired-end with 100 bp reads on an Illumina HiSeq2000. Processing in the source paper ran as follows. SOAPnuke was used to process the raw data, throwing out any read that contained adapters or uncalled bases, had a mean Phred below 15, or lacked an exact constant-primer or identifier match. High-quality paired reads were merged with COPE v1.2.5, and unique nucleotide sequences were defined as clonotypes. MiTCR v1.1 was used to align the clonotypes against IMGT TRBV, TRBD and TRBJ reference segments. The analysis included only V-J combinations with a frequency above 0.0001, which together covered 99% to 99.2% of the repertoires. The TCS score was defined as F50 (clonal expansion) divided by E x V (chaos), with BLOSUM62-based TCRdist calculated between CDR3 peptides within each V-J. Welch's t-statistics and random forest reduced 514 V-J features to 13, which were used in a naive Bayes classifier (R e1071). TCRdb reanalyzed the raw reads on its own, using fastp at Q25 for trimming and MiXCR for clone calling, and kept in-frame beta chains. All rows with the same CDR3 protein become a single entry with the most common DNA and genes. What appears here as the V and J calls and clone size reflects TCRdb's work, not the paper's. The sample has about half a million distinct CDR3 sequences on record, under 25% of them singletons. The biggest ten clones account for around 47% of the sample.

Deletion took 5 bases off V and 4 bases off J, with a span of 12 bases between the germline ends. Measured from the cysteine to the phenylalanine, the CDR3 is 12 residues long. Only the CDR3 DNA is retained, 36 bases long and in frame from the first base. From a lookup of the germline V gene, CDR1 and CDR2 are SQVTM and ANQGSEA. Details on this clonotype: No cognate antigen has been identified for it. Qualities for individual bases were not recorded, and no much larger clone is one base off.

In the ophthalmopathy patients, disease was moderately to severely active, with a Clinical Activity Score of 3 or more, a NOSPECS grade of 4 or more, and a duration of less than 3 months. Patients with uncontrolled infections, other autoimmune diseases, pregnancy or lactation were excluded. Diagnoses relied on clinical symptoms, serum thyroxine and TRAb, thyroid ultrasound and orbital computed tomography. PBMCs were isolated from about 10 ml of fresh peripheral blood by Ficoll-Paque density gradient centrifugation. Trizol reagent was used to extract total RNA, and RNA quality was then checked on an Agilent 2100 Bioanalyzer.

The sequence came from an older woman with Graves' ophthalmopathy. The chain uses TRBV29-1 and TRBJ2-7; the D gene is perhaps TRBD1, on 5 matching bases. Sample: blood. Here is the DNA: TGCAGCGTTACACAGGATCGGTACGAGCAGTACTTC. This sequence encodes CSVTQDRYEQYF.